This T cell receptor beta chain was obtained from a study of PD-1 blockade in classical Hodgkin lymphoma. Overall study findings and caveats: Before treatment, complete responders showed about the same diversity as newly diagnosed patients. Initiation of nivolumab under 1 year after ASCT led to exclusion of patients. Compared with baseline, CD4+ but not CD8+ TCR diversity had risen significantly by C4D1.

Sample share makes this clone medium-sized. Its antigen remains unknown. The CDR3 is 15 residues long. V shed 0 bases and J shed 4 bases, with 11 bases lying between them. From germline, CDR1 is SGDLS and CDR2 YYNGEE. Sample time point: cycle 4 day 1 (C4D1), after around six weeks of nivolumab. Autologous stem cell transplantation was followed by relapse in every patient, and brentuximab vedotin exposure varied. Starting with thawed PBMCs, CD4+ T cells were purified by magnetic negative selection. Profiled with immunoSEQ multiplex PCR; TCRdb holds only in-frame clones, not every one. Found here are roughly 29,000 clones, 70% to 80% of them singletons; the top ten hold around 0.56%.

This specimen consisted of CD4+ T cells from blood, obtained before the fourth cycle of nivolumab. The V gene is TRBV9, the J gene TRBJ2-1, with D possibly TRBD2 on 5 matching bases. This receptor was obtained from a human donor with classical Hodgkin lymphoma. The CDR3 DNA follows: TGTGCCAGCAGCGTAGCGGGGAGAAGGTACAATGAGCAGTTCTTC. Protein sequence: CASSVAGRRYNEQFF.